One and the same sample provided the 4 T cell receptor beta chains below, sequenced in a study of blood T cell repertoires in COVID-19. Method: immunoSEQ multiplex PCR; TCRdb's copy keeps in-frame clones and lacks some. The table includes about 200,000 clones, approximately 85% detected once. Specimen: PBMCs or T cells enriched from blood (not recorded which). The receptor source for this set is a man in his forties with acute COVID-19.

This rearrangement joins TRBV21-1 to TRBJ2-7; the table's TRBD2 call for D was not verified on the DNA. TRBV21-1 is an annotated pseudogene. The CDR3 runs to 16 residues. CDR3 amino acids: CASSNLKLARSYEQYF. Written as DNA, the CDR3 is TGTGCCAGCAGCAACCTAAAACTAGCTCGTTCGTACGAGCAGTACTTC.

This chain connects TRBV5-1 to TRBJ2-3; TRBD1 is a possible D gene (6 bases). The CDR3 loop spans 15 amino acids. Trimming stripped 0 bases from V and 4 bases from J, with 12 bases between. From germline, CDR1 is SGHRS and CDR2 YFSETQ. The CDR3 DNA follows: TGCGCCAGCAGCTTGGGAGGGACATATGCAGATACGCAGTATTTT. Translating it yields CASSLGGTYADTQYF.

This clone was detected a few times. The chain is built from TRBV2 and TRBJ2-7; D perhaps matches TRBD2 (5 bases). The germline CDR1 and CDR2 sequences are SNHLY and FYNNEI. V shed 5 bases and J shed 10 bases, with 18 bases lying between them. The CDR3 extends over 13 amino acids. This chain's CDR3 is CASSFPSRTPQYF. As DNA, the CDR3 is TGTGCCAGCAGTTTCCCTAGCCGTACCCCTCAGTACTTC. Variable domain in full (rest from reference TRBV2 and TRBJ2-7): EPEVTQTPSHQVTQMGQEVILRCVPISNHLYFYWYRQILGQKVEFLVSFYNNEISEKSEIFDDQFSVERPDGSNFTLKIRSTKLEDSAMYFCASSFPSRTPQYFGPGTRLTVT.

The V call is TRBV11-2, the J call TRBJ1-6; TRBD1 aligns across 9 bases. The CDR3 consists of 15 residues. Germline V CDR1 and CDR2: SGHAT, FQNNGV. Trimming at V came to 3 bases and at J to 8 bases, leaving 5 bases not matched to a gene. CDR3 nucleotides: TGTGCCAGCAGCTTTGGGGGACAGGGTTATTCACCCCTCCACTTT. Its protein product is CASSFGGQGYSPLHF.